Listed below are T cell receptor beta chains from one sample, sequenced in a study of cytomegalovirus exposure and HLA in healthy donors. TCRdb keeps only in-frame clones here, not all; method: immunoSEQ multiplex PCR. The sample records 120,000 to 150,000 clones, 85% to 90% being singletons. The specimen sequenced was PBMCs. These TCRs come from a woman aged 18 to 35 in good health and CMV-seropositive. Both conserved end residues are part of each CDR3. Each record gives: J gene, CDR3 length, D gene, clone size, V gene, CDR3 DNA, CDR3 protein. A D gene is named only where the DNA matches it firmly. Rows may omit the clone size; those that give it use once, few, many or a size class.

j_call: TRBJ1-2; cdr3_length: 15; d_call: TRBD1; clone_size: once; v_call: TRBV5-1; cdr3_nt: TGCGCCAGCAGCCTGCGGGGACAGGGTGACTATGGCTACACCTTC; cdr3_aa: CASSLRGQGDYGYTF
j_call: TRBJ1-1; cdr3_length: 13; d_call: TRBD1; clone_size: NA; v_call: TRBV19; cdr3_nt: TGTGCCAGTAGTATAGGCAGGGGGACTGAAGCTTTCTTT; cdr3_aa: CASSIGRGTEAFF
j_call: TRBJ2-5; cdr3_length: 17; d_call: NA; clone_size: NA; v_call: TRBV4-1; cdr3_nt: TGCGCCAGCAGCCGAACTCCCCAGGGGACGAACGAAGGGACCCAGTACTTC; cdr3_aa: CASSRTPQGTNEGTQYF
j_call: TRBJ2-1; cdr3_length: 16; d_call: TRBD1; clone_size: NA; v_call: TRBV4-1; cdr3_nt: TGCGCCAGCAGCTTACGTCCGGGACAGGGTAGCAATGAGCAGTTCTTC; cdr3_aa: CASSLRPGQGSNEQFF
j_call: TRBJ1-3; cdr3_length: 16; d_call: NA; clone_size: NA; v_call: TRBV2; cdr3_nt: TGTGCCAGCAGTTATGACAGGTTGAGCTCTGGAAACACCATATATTTT; cdr3_aa: CASSYDRLSSGNTIYF
j_call: TRBJ2-5; cdr3_length: 15; d_call: TRBD2; clone_size: NA; v_call: TRBV28; cdr3_nt: TGTGCCAGCAGTTTGGAGGGACTAGCGGAAGAGACCCAGTACTTC; cdr3_aa: CASSLEGLAEETQYF
j_call: TRBJ2-6; cdr3_length: 16; d_call: TRBD1; clone_size: NA; v_call: TRBV6-1; cdr3_nt: TGTGCCAGCAGTGCCCGGACAGGGATCGGGGCCAACGTCCTGACTTTC; cdr3_aa: CASSARTGIGANVLTF
j_call: TRBJ2-4; cdr3_length: 14; d_call: NA; clone_size: NA; v_call: TRBV27; cdr3_nt: TGTGCCAGCAGCAACGCGCCAGCCAAAAACATTCAGTACTTC; cdr3_aa: CASSNAPAKNIQYF
j_call: TRBJ2-3; cdr3_length: 14; d_call: NA; clone_size: once; v_call: TRBV7-2; cdr3_nt: TGTGCCAGCAGCTTAGCAGGGGATGCAGATACGCAGTATTTT; cdr3_aa: CASSLAGDADTQYF
j_call: TRBJ2-1; cdr3_length: 17; d_call: TRBD2; clone_size: NA; v_call: TRBV13; cdr3_nt: TGTGCCAGCAGCTTAGAAGCGGGAGGTATAATAGGTAATGAGCAGTTCTTC; cdr3_aa: CASSLEAGGIIGNEQFF
j_call: TRBJ2-1; cdr3_length: 14; d_call: TRBD2; clone_size: NA; v_call: TRBV10-3; cdr3_nt: TGTGCCATCAGTGAGGAGCGGGGGGACAATGAGCAGTTCTTC; cdr3_aa: CAISEERGDNEQFF
j_call: TRBJ1-1; cdr3_length: 12; d_call: NA; clone_size: once; v_call: TRBV6-1; cdr3_nt: TGTGCCAGCACGGGCGGAGGGCGGGTGGCTTTCTTT; cdr3_aa: CASTGGGRVAFF
j_call: TRBJ1-2; cdr3_length: 14; d_call: NA; clone_size: once; v_call: TRBV15; cdr3_nt: TGTGCCACCAGCATTGATGCGGGGGCGCTTGGCTACACCTTC; cdr3_aa: CATSIDAGALGYTF
j_call: TRBJ2-3; cdr3_length: 15; d_call: TRBD2; clone_size: NA; v_call: TRBV7-2; cdr3_nt: TGTGCCAGCAGCCTAAGCGGGATAAGCACAGATACGCAGTATTTT; cdr3_aa: CASSLSGISTDTQYF
j_call: TRBJ1-2; cdr3_length: 15; d_call: NA; clone_size: few; v_call: TRBV4-2; cdr3_nt: TGTGCCAGCAGCCAAGATGTTGGCGGCTGGAATGGCTACACCTTC; cdr3_aa: CASSQDVGGWNGYTF
j_call: TRBJ2-1; cdr3_length: 15; d_call: TRBD1; clone_size: NA; v_call: TRBV6-5; cdr3_nt: TGTGCCAGCACCCGACAGGGGGAAGGCTACAATGAGCAGTTCTTC; cdr3_aa: CASTRQGEGYNEQFF
j_call: TRBJ2-3; cdr3_length: 15; d_call: TRBD2; clone_size: NA; v_call: TRBV19; cdr3_nt: TGTGCCAGTAGTGCCCCGGGACTAATAATGGATACGCAGTATTTT; cdr3_aa: CASSAPGLIMDTQYF
j_call: TRBJ1-3; cdr3_length: 15; d_call: NA; clone_size: NA; v_call: TRBV6-5; cdr3_nt: TGTGCCAGCAGTTACCGGGGGGCGGAAGGAAACACCATATATTTT; cdr3_aa: CASSYRGAEGNTIYF
j_call: TRBJ2-3; cdr3_length: 14; d_call: NA; clone_size: NA; v_call: TRBV5-1; cdr3_nt: TGCGCCAGCAGCTTGGGGCAAAGCACAGATACGCAGTATTTT; cdr3_aa: CASSLGQSTDTQYF
j_call: TRBJ2-7; cdr3_length: 17; d_call: NA; clone_size: NA; v_call: TRBV18; cdr3_nt: TGTGCCAGCTCACCACGAGCAACCCCCGAGCGGTCCTACGAGCAGTACTTC; cdr3_aa: CASSPRATPERSYEQYF
j_call: TRBJ2-7; cdr3_length: 11; d_call: NA; clone_size: NA; v_call: TRBV30; cdr3_nt: TGTGCCTGGAGCGTACTATACGAGCAGTACTTC; cdr3_aa: CAWSVLYEQYF
j_call: TRBJ2-5; cdr3_length: 12; d_call: NA; clone_size: NA; v_call: TRBV7-9; cdr3_nt: TGTGCCAGCAGCTTACGCGAAGAGACCCAGTACTTC; cdr3_aa: CASSLREETQYF
j_call: TRBJ2-7; cdr3_length: 16; d_call: TRBD2; clone_size: few; v_call: TRBV19; cdr3_nt: TGTGCCAGTAGTATCGGGGGTAGCGGGAGGAGGAGCGAGCAGTACTTC; cdr3_aa: CASSIGGSGRRSEQYF
j_call: TRBJ1-1; cdr3_length: 17; d_call: TRBD1; clone_size: NA; v_call: TRBV13; cdr3_nt: TGTGCCAGCAGCACGACCGGGACAGGGAGAAGGAACACTGAAGCTTTCTTT; cdr3_aa: CASSTTGTGRRNTEAFF
j_call: TRBJ1-2; cdr3_length: 12; d_call: NA; clone_size: NA; v_call: TRBV2; cdr3_nt: TGTGCCAGCATGCGGGACAACTATGGCTACACCTTC; cdr3_aa: CASMRDNYGYTF
j_call: TRBJ2-3; cdr3_length: 15; d_call: NA; clone_size: NA; v_call: TRBV6-5; cdr3_nt: TGTGCCAGCAGTTCGGGGGAGTCTATCACAGATACGCAGTATTTT; cdr3_aa: CASSSGESITDTQYF
j_call: TRBJ2-1; cdr3_length: 14; d_call: NA; clone_size: NA; v_call: TRBV5-1; cdr3_nt: TGCGCCAGCAGCTCAGGGCGGACCTACAATGAGCAGTTCTTC; cdr3_aa: CASSSGRTYNEQFF
j_call: TRBJ2-2; cdr3_length: 14; d_call: TRBD2; clone_size: NA; v_call: TRBV4-1; cdr3_nt: TGCGCCAGCAGCCGGCGACTAGCGTCCGGGGAGCTGTTTTTT; cdr3_aa: CASSRRLASGELFF
j_call: TRBJ2-2; cdr3_length: 16; d_call: NA; clone_size: NA; v_call: TRBV7-5; cdr3_nt: TGTGCCAGAAGTCACTGGCTGATGGCGGGATTCGGGGAGCTGTTTTTT; cdr3_aa: CARSHWLMAGFGELFF
j_call: TRBJ1-1; cdr3_length: 15; d_call: NA; clone_size: few; v_call: TRBV18; cdr3_nt: TGTGCCAGCTCGACGTTCGCAGGTTCGAACACTGAAGCTTTCTTT; cdr3_aa: CASSTFAGSNTEAFF
j_call: TRBJ1-3; cdr3_length: 15; d_call: NA; clone_size: NA; v_call: TRBV6-5; cdr3_nt: TGTGCCAGCAGTCAGCCGGGAAGCTCTGGAAACACCATATATTTT; cdr3_aa: CASSQPGSSGNTIYF
j_call: TRBJ2-7; cdr3_length: 15; d_call: TRBD2; clone_size: NA; v_call: TRBV2; cdr3_nt: TGTGCCAGCAGTGAGGGACTAGCGGGAGTCTACGAGCAGTACTTC; cdr3_aa: CASSEGLAGVYEQYF
j_call: TRBJ1-1; cdr3_length: 10; d_call: NA; clone_size: NA; v_call: TRBV29-1; cdr3_nt: TGCAGCGTTGCAGGGCCGGAAGCTTTCTTT; cdr3_aa: CSVAGPEAFF
j_call: TRBJ2-7; cdr3_length: 15; d_call: TRBD2; clone_size: once; v_call: TRBV5-6; cdr3_nt: TGTGCCAGCAGCAGTCAGACTAGCGGGAGTTACAAGCAGTACTTC; cdr3_aa: CASSSQTSGSYKQYF
j_call: TRBJ2-3; cdr3_length: 14; d_call: NA; clone_size: NA; v_call: TRBV6-4; cdr3_nt: TGTGCCAGCAGTGTTTCTAGCGGCACAGATACGCAGTATTTT; cdr3_aa: CASSVSSGTDTQYF
j_call: TRBJ1-2; cdr3_length: 14; d_call: TRBD1; clone_size: NA; v_call: TRBV29-1; cdr3_nt: TGCAGCGTTGAAGTGGGACAGAATAACTATGGCTACACCTTC; cdr3_aa: CSVEVGQNNYGYTF
j_call: TRBJ2-1; cdr3_length: 16; d_call: NA; clone_size: NA; v_call: TRBV7-3; cdr3_nt: TGTGCCAGCAGCGCCTCCCGAGTAAGCTCCTACAATGAGCAGTTCTTC; cdr3_aa: CASSASRVSSYNEQFF
j_call: TRBJ2-2; cdr3_length: 13; d_call: NA; clone_size: once; v_call: TRBV15; cdr3_nt: TGTGCCACCAGAGGAGCAGCACTCGGGGAGCTGTTTTTT; cdr3_aa: CATRGAALGELFF
j_call: TRBJ2-7; cdr3_length: 15; d_call: TRBD2; clone_size: NA; v_call: TRBV29-1; cdr3_nt: TGCAGCGTTGAATCCCGACTAGCGGGAACCTACGAGCAGTACTTC; cdr3_aa: CSVESRLAGTYEQYF
j_call: TRBJ1-3; cdr3_length: 13; d_call: TRBD1; clone_size: NA; v_call: TRBV29-1; cdr3_nt: TGCAGCGTTGCCGGGACAGGGAGAAACACCATATATTTT; cdr3_aa: CSVAGTGRNTIYF
j_call: TRBJ2-1; cdr3_length: 14; d_call: NA; clone_size: NA; v_call: TRBV19; cdr3_nt: TGTGCCAGTAGTACTCGACAGGAATACAATGAGCAGTTCTTC; cdr3_aa: CASSTRQEYNEQFF
j_call: TRBJ1-3; cdr3_length: 16; d_call: NA; clone_size: NA; v_call: TRBV5-1; cdr3_nt: TGCGCCAGCAGCGCGGAGTTGGGTTATTCTGGAAACACCATATATTTT; cdr3_aa: CASSAELGYSGNTIYF